This T cell receptor (beta chain) was recovered during a study of T cell repertoires in cytomegalovirus infection. Study overall: Selected CMV epitopes included recently identified HLA-C-restricted ones as well as well-studied HLA-B-restricted ones.

Each CDR3 protein gets one entry after TCRdb re-called the reads with MiXCR. The sample records some 700,000 distinct CDR3 sequences, around 35% being singletons. This clonotype was detected only a few times. Its cognate antigen is unknown. This CDR3 region has 14 residues. Germline assignment: CDR1 ENHRY and CDR2 SYGVKD. V lost 6 bases and J 0 bases, leaving 9 bases between the germline ends. The clonotype comes from a human donor in good health (CMV status not recorded). Some clones in this sample may be carry-over from other donors' samples. The sample in question was cultured PBMCs, obtained from culture after CMV antigen stimulation. The rearrangement links TRBV10-3 to TRBJ2-1; TRBD2 might be the D (6 bases). The CDR3 is CAIRPGLSYNEQFF. The CDR3 DNA reads TGTGCCATCAGGCCGGGACTCTCCTACAATGAGCAGTTCTTC.